A single sample is the source of the 20 T cell receptor beta chains below, sequenced in a study of Graves' ophthalmopathy and Graves' hyperthyroidism. Amplified material comprised TCR beta CDR3 regions derived from RNA transcripts. HTBI primers were employed in first-round RT-PCR, then a second-round multiplex PCR followed. From the multiplex PCR reads, TCRdb called clonotypes with MiXCR, one entry per CDR3 protein. The sample carries around 400,000 distinct CDR3 sequences, approximately 20% recorded once. The sequenced sample consisted of peripheral blood. The receptor set was obtained from a woman younger than 35 with Graves' ophthalmopathy.

This clonotype came up many times. This sequence joins TRBV28 and TRBJ2-7; weak D call: TRBD2 (6 bases). CDR1 and CDR2 (germline): MDHEN, SYDVKM. V was shortened by 6 bases and J by 3 bases, with 15 bases between the two germline ends. CDR3 length equals 14 residues. CDR3 coding DNA: TGTGCCAGCAGCCAACCGGGACTCCTCTACGAGCAGTACTTC. Protein product: CASSQPGLLYEQYF.

The sample holds many counts of this clonotype. The chain combines TRBV6-5 with TRBJ2-7; the match to TRBD1 covers 8 bases. The CDR3 covers 15 residues. The germline V gene has CDR1 MNHEY and CDR2 SVGAGI. Losses at the gene ends were 4 bases for V and 0 bases for J; bases not matched to a gene: 5. The CDR3 here is CASSLDRAPSYEQYF. The CDR3 nucleotides are TGTGCCAGCAGTTTGGACAGGGCACCCTCCTACGAGCAGTACTTC.

The CDR3 loop reads CASSFSRGELFF. CDR3 sequence (DNA): TGTGCCAGCAGTTTTAGCAGGGGGGAGCTGTTTTTT. The chain employs TRBV12-3 or TRBV12-4 and TRBJ2-2; no definite D call. This CDR3 region has 12 residues. The germline V and J ends were trimmed by 3 bases and 8 bases, with 7 bases remaining between them.

This clonotype was recorded at least ten times. The chain links TRBV11-2 to TRBJ2-2; 7 nucleotides align to TRBD2. This CDR3 is 15 amino acids long. The germline CDR1 and CDR2 sequences are SGHAT and FQNNGV. J was trimmed by 6 bases and V by 3 bases; bases with no gene match: 7. This CDR3 is CASSFRGLVPGELFF. The CDR3 DNA sequence: TGTGCCAGCAGCTTCCGCGGACTAGTCCCCGGGGAGCTGTTTTTT.

This clonotype was observed a handful of times. This chain links TRBV6-1 with TRBJ2-7; D is unclear. The V and J ends lost 4 bases and 0 bases respectively, with 10 bases between them. This CDR3 comprises 14 residues. In germline, CDR1 is MNHNS, CDR2 SASEGT. The DNA of the CDR3 is TGTGCCAGCAGTGCTCCGGACGGCTCCTACGAGCAGTACTTC. This encodes CASSAPDGSYEQYF.

This clonotype was found a few times. This rearrangement joins TRBV15 to TRBJ2-7, with D possibly being TRBD1 or TRBD2 (5 bases each). Per the germline V gene, CDR1 is LNHNV and CDR2 is YYDKDF (reference sequence). The V end lost 2 bases, the J end lost 4 bases, and 9 bases lay between the germline ends. The CDR3 is made up of 13 amino acids. The CDR3 nucleotides are TGTGCCACCAGCAGAAGGGACGGGTACGAGCAGTACTTC. It yields the protein CATSRRDGYEQYF.

In its sample, this clonotype was seen many times. This rearrangement joins TRBV11-2 to TRBJ2-7; D uncertain. Germline V gene lookup returns CDR1 SGHAT and CDR2 FQNNGV. This CDR3 has 11 amino acids. V was shortened by 5 bases and J by 6 bases, with 8 bases between the two germline ends. The CDR3 reads CASSRYGEQYF. DNA of the CDR3: TGTGCCAGCAGCAGGTATGGCGAGCAGTACTTC.

In its sample, this clonotype was seen many times. This sequence joins TRBV12-3 or TRBV12-4 and TRBJ2-6; perhaps TRBD2 as D (5 bases). CDR3 size: 17 residues. V shed 8 bases and J shed 0 bases, with 17 bases lying between them. CDR3 in amino acids: CASLRTPSLSGANVLTF. Here the CDR3 DNA reads TGTGCCAGCCTCCGGACTCCAAGCCTCTCTGGGGCCAACGTCCTGACTTTC.

The rearrangement joins TRBV3-1 to TRBJ2-5; 7 bases fit TRBD1. This CDR3 is built from 14 residues. Germline loops: CDR1 LGHDT, CDR2 YNNKEL (reference sequence). The ends lost 5 bases at V and 5 bases at J; junction bases unmatched: 8. The CDR3 nucleotides read TGTGCCAGCAGCTCGACAGGGAAGGAGGAGACCCAGTACTTC. The encoded protein is CASSSTGKEETQYF.

This clonotype showed up many times. This chain connects TRBV18 to TRBJ1-2, with TRBD1 identical over 9 bases. Germline values: CDR1 KGHSH, CDR2 LQKENI. The CDR3 is made up of 16 amino acids. After removal of 6 bases from V and 6 bases from J, the junction contained 14 bases not matched to a gene. CDR3 in DNA: TGTGCCAGCTCCCAAACCCCCGCCGGGACAGGGAATGGCTACACCTTC. It translates to CASSQTPAGTGNGYTF.

This clonotype was picked up many times. The chain combines TRBV28 with TRBJ2-2; perhaps D is TRBD1 or TRBD2 (6 bases each). The V end lost 3 bases, the J end lost 6 bases, and 14 bases lay between the germline ends. There are 15 residues in the CDR3. Looked up from germline, CDR1 is MDHEN and CDR2 is SYDVKM. The DNA of the CDR3 is TGTGCCAGCAGTTTCACGGGGGCTCGAGCCGGGGAGCTGTTTTTT. Translation gives CASSFTGARAGELFF.

This clonotype was seen repeatedly, ten times or more. The chain links TRBV20-1 to TRBJ1-1; a possible D gene is TRBD1 (6 bases). This CDR3 is built from 12 residues. The germline CDR1 and CDR2 sequences are DFQATT and SNEGSKA (reference sequence). Trimming stripped 3 bases from V and 5 bases from J, with 10 bases between. CDR3 sequence reads: CSASPGVTEAFF. The CDR3 DNA reads as TGCAGTGCTAGCCCAGGGGTGACTGAAGCTTTCTTT.

This clonotype was observed many times. This chain joins TRBV24-1 and TRBJ2-4; the match to TRBD1 covers 8 bases. Germline CDR1 reads KGHDR; CDR2 reads SFDVKD. Losses at the gene ends were 5 bases for V and 10 bases for J; bases not matched to a gene: 9. This CDR3 has 14 amino acids. The CDR3 here is CATSAQRQGSIQYF. The CDR3, as DNA: TGTGCCACCAGTGCCCAAAGACAGGGGTCGATTCAGTACTTC.

This clonotype was detected many times. This chain uses TRBV7-2 with TRBJ1-2; D is unresolved. The V gene's germline CDR1 is SGHTA and CDR2 FQGNSA. This CDR3 has 13 amino acids. V lost 6 bases, J lost 4 bases, and 12 bases lay in between. The CDR3 spells CASRERVAYGYTF. The CDR3 DNA follows: TGTGCCAGCAGGGAGAGGGTAGCCTATGGCTACACCTTC.

The chain carries TRBV15 and TRBJ2-7; TRBD2 matches at 11 bases. CDR3 size: 20 residues. V lost 2 bases to trimming and J lost 2 bases; unmatched junction nucleotides: 17. Germline V lookup: CDR1 LNHNV, CDR2 YYDKDF (reference sequence). The CDR3 DNA reads TGTGCCACCAGCAGAATCTCACTAACTAGCGGGAGAATGCCGACCTACGAGCAGTACTTC. It yields the protein CATSRISLTSGRMPTYEQYF.

The V and J genes are TRBV6-2 or TRBV6-3 and TRBJ2-7, with D perhaps TRBD2 (5 bases). V lost 0 bases, J lost 2 bases, and 26 bases lay in between. The CDR3 is 20 residues long. Germline CDR1 reads MNHEY; CDR2 reads SVGEGT. The CDR3 DNA follows: TGTGCCAGCAGTTACTCGTTAGGTTTAGCGCGCGGTAGTGGCCCCTACGAGCAGTACTTC. Its protein product is CASSYSLGLARGSGPYEQYF.

At least ten counts were recorded for this clonotype. This sequence joins TRBV2 and TRBJ1-1; D call uncertain. Looked up from germline, CDR1 is SNHLY and CDR2 is FYNNEI. Trimming removed 6 bases at V and 4 bases at J, with 9 bases between. This CDR3 is built from 12 residues. CDR3 residues: CASRVSTTEAFF. The CDR3 nucleotides read TGTGCCAGCAGGGTCTCAACCACTGAAGCTTTCTTT.

In this sample, this clonotype turned up many times. The J gene is TRBJ1-2, the V gene TRBV27, with 8 bases fitting TRBD1. Germline trimming cut 6 bases from V and 0 bases from J; bases unmatched to any gene: 15. The CDR3 contains 18 residues. Per the germline V gene, CDR1 is MNHEY and CDR2 is SMNVEV (reference sequence). The CDR3 sequence: CASSHRGREPWTNYGYTF. The CDR3 DNA reads TGTGCCAGCAGCCACAGGGGGAGAGAACCCTGGACTAACTATGGCTACACCTTC.

This clonotype appeared many times. This chain connects TRBV28 to TRBJ1-3, with D uncertain. V was trimmed by 8 bases and J by 0 bases, leaving 14 bases between them. Per germline, CDR1 MDHEN and CDR2 SYDVKM. There are 15 residues in the CDR3. The CDR3 loop reads CASGADSRSGNTIYF. CDR3 DNA: TGTGCCAGCGGTGCCGATTCTCGCTCTGGAAACACCATATATTTT.

There are many counts of this clonotype. The genes are TRBV5-1 and TRBJ1-1; 8 nucleotides agree with TRBD1. Germline CDR1 is SGHRS and CDR2 is YFSETQ. The CDR3 is made up of 14 amino acids. V gave up 5 bases and J gave up 7 bases; unmatched junction bases: 10. For the CDR3, the DNA is TGCGCCAGCAGGCAAACAGGGGGGGGATTTGAAGCTTTCTTT. Translated: CASRQTGGGFEAFF.